This T cell receptor beta chain is from a study of identical twins listed by TCRdb under 2016. About the full investigation: To test whether fetal clonotypes persist, this study deep-sequenced TCR alpha and beta repertoires from monozygotic twins, from unrelated adults of various ages, and from cord blood. To rule out contamination, the twin experiments were replicated at different times with different library preparation protocols. Results and caveats for the whole study, not just this receptor: Because the same donors could not be followed over many years, the conclusions relied on cross-sectional statistical analysis. Excess twin sharing in beta out-of-frame sequences was weaker because fewer shared sequences lowered the signal-to-noise ratio. Zero-insertion analyses could be partly confounded by invariant T cells such as MAIT and iNKT, although diverse VJ usage argued against such confounding for most clonotypes. Out-of-frame TCR alpha sequences shared between twins showed an excess of low generation-probability sequences compared with coincidental sharing between unrelated individuals. Fewer insertions were carried by abundant cord blood beta clonotypes; a weaker similar trend was observed in young adult naive repertoires, while no such trend was observed in memory repertoires. Recombination models systematically underestimated out-of-frame TCR alpha sharing in monozygotic twins but agreed with sharing between unrelated individuals.

The germline V gene (reference sequence) provides CDR1 DFQATT and CDR2 SNEGSKA. From cysteine to phenylalanine, the CDR3 is 15 amino acids long. The read is trimmed to its CDR3 DNA, 45 bases read in frame from base 1. The junction shows trimming of 3 bases on V and 2 bases on J, and the gene matches do not reach 8 bases of it. The library was obtained by 5' RACE. Sequencing used an Illumina HiSeq 2000. A universal primer binding site was added through template switching, and the final cDNA carried a unique molecular identifier so that TCR cDNA molecules could be counted accurately. First-strand cDNA for TCR alpha and beta chains was synthesized from specific primers in the conserved constant-segment region. To control for contamination, every cDNA library was double barcoded, receiving both a SMART-Mk sample barcode and Illumina barcodes. TruSeq adapter sequences and Illumina sample barcodes were added in two successive PCR steps. Sequencing of the TCR alpha and beta cDNA libraries was done on the Illumina HiSeq platform using custom primers. Per the original workflow: Unique molecular identifiers were extracted from raw reads with MiGEC, and CDR3 positions were determined with MiXCR. Recombination models were inferred per individual with the repgenHMM and IGoR tools using an EM algorithm. The tcR package in R was used for shared clonotype analysis, with sharing normalized by the product of cloneset sizes. To study raw recombination without the effects of thymic and clonal selection, out-of-frame nonproductive sequences were analyzed. TCRdb passed the public sequencing reads through fastp at Q25 and MiXCR, retaining productive beta sequences. Every distinct CDR3 protein forms one entry, paired with its most common genes and DNA. Clone size and V and J calls follow TCRdb, not the original study. The sample table records about 700,000 distinct CDR3 sequences; around 5.7% of these occur just once. The biggest ten clones account for roughly 2% of the sample.

Only healthy Caucasian donors were included. The researchers also sequenced three unrelated adults who were not twins: a male aged 18 to 29, a male aged 50 to 59, and a female aged 50 to 59. Miltenyi CD45RO+ enrichment and human naive T-cell isolation kits were used to isolate memory (CD45RO+) and naive T cells from PBMC. This clonotype occurred a few times. It lacks a known antigen. No much larger clone exists at a distance of one base, and base qualities are not known. This TCR was recovered from a man between 18 and 35 years old in good health. The sequence joins TRBV20-1 to TRBJ2-3; 7 bases in the junction line up with TRBD2. Sequenced material: naive T cells sorted from blood. What this sample's cell subset or site label stands for: cells isolated with a human naive T-cell isolation kit. The CDR3 loop reads CSASAPGLSTDTQYF. In nucleotides, the sequence is TGCAGTGCTAGCGCTCCGGGACTATCCACAGATACGCAGTATTTT.